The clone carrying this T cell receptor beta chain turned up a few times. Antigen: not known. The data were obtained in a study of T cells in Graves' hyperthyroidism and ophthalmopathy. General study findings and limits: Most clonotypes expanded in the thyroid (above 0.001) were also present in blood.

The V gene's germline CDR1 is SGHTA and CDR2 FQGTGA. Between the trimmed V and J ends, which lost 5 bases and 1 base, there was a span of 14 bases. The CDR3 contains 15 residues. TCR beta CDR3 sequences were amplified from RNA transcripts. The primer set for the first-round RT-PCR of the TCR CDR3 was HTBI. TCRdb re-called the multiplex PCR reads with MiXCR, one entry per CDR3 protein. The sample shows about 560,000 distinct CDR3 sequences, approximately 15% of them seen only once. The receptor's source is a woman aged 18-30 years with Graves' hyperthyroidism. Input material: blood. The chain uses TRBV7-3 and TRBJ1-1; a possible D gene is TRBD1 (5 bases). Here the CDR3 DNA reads TGTGCCAGCAGCCCCCACGGCGGGACGAACACTGAAGCTTTCTTT. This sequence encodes CASSPHGGTNTEAFF.